The entry below gives a single TCR beta chain sequence along with its context. Clones were sequenced by immunoSEQ multiplex PCR, and TCRdb holds only the in-frame ones, with some missing. The table includes some 100,000 clones, over 90% detected once. Trimming stripped 2 bases from V and 0 bases from J, with 10 bases between. This CDR3 region has 16 residues. The V gene's germline CDR1 is MNHEY and CDR2 SVGAGI. This specimen belongs to a study of control samples from healthy donors and cancer patients. The receptor comes from a man between 18 and 29 years old in good health. Sequencing was done on a sample of blood. The rearrangement links TRBV6-5 to TRBJ1-4; D is unclear. The chain's CDR3 is CASSYLQSATNEKLFF. The CDR3 nucleotides are TGTGCCAGCAGTTACCTCCAGTCTGCAACTAATGAAAAACTGTTTTTT.